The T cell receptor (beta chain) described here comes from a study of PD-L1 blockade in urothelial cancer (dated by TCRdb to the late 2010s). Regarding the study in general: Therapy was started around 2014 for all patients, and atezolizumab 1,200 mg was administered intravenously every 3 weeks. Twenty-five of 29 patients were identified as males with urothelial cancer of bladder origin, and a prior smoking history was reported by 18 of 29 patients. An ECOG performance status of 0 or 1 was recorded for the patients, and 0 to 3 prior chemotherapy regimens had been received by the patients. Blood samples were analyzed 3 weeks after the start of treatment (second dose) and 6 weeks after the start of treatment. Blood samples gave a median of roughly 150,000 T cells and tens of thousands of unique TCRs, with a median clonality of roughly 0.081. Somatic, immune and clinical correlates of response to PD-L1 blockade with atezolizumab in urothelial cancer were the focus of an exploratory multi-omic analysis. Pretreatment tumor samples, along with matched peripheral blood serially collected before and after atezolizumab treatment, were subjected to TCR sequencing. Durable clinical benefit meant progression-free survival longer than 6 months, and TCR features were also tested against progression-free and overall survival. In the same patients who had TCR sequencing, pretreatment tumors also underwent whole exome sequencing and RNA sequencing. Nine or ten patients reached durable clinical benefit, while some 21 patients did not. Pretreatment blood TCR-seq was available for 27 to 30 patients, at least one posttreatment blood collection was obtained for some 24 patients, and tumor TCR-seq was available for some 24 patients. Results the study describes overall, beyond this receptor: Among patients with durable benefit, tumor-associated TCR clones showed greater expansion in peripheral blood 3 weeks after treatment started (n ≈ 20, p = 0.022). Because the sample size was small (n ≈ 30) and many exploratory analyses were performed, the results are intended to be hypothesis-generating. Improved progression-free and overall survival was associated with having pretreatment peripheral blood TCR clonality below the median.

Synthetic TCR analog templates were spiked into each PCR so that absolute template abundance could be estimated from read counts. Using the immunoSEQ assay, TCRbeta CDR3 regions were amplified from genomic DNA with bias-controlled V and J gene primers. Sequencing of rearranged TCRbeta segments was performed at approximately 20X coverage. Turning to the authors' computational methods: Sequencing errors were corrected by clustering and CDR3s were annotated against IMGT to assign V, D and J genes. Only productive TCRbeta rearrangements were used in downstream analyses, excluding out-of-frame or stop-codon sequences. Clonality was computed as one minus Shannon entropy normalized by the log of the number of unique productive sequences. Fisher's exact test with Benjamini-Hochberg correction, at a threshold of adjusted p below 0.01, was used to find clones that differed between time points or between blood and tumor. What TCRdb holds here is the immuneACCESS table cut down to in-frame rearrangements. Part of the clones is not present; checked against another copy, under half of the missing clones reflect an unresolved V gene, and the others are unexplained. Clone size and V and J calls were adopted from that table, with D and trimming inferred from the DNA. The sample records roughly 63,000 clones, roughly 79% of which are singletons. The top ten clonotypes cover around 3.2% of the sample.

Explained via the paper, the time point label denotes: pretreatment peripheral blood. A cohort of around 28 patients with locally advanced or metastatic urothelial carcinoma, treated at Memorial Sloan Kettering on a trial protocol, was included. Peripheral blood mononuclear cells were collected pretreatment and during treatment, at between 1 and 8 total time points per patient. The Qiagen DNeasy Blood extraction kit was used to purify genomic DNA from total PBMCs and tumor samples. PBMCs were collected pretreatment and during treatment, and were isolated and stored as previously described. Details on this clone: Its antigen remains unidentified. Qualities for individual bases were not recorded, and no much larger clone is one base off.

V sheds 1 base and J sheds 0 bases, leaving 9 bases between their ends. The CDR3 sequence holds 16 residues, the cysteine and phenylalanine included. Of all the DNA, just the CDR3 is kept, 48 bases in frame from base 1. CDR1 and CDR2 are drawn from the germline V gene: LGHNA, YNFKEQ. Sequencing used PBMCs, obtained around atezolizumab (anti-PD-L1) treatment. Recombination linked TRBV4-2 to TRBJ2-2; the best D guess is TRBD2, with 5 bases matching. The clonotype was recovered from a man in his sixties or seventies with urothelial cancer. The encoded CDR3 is CASSQGIGTNTGELFF. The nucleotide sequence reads TGTGCCAGCAGCCAAGGAATCGGGACGAACACCGGGGAGCTGTTTTTT.